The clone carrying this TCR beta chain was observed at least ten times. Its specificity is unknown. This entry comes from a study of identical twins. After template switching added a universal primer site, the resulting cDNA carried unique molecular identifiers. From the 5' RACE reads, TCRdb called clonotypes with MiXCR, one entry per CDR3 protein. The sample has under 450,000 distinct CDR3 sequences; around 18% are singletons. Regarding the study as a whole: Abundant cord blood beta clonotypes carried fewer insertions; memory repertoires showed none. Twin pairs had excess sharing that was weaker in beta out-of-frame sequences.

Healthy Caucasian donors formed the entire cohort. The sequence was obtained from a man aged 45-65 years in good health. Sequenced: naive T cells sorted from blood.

The CDR3 here is CASSQDGNSPLHF. CDR3 sequence (DNA): TGTGCCAGCAGCCAAGACGGGAATTCACCCCTCCACTTT. This chain joins TRBV3-1 and TRBJ1-6; D uncertain. Germline assignment: CDR1 LGHDT and CDR2 YNNKEL (reference sequence). There are 13 residues in the CDR3. V lost 0 bases and J lost 7, with 4 bases in between.